The 23 T cell receptor beta chains given below trace back to one sample, sequenced in a study of T cells in Graves' hyperthyroidism and ophthalmopathy. Using RNA transcripts as the source, TCR beta CDR3 regions were amplified. When the TCR CDR3 underwent first-round RT-PCR, the HTBI primer set was used. TCRdb redid the calling of the multiplex PCR reads with MiXCR, one entry per CDR3 protein. Among roughly 580,000 distinct CDR3 sequences listed, 14% were seen once. Source material: blood. These receptors came from a woman in her twenties or thirties with Graves' hyperthyroidism that later progressed to Graves' ophthalmopathy.

In this sample, this clonotype turned up many times. The chain carries TRBV28 and TRBJ2-3, with TRBD1 matching 7 bases. Germline CDR1 is MDHEN and CDR2 is SYDVKM. The length of the CDR3 is 19 residues. The V and J ends lost 6 bases and 1 base, in that order; junction bases with no gene match: 19. CDR3 loop: CASRPRRQGTQVGTDTQYF. Here the CDR3 DNA reads TGTGCCAGCAGGCCCCGTCGACAGGGAACACAAGTTGGCACAGATACGCAGTATTTT.

V and J are TRBV27 and TRBJ1-2, with D possibly being TRBD1 (6 bases). The CDR3 has 15 residues. Germline V gene lookup returns CDR1 MNHEY and CDR2 SMNVEV (reference sequence). CDR3 coding DNA: TGTACCCGCAGTCCTCCTATCAGCCAGGGGTCTGGCTACACCTTC. It translates to CTRSPPISQGSGYTF.

The count of this clonotype is one. This chain connects TRBV3-1 to TRBJ2-3, with 10 bases lining up with TRBD2. In germline, CDR1 is LGHDT, CDR2 YNNKEL (reference sequence). With 3 bases clipped from V and 10 bases from J, the junction kept 10 bases outside the gene matches. The CDR3 loop spans 15 amino acids. CDR3 sequence: CASSHNLAGVDAQYF. In DNA form, the CDR3 reads TGTGCCAGCAGCCATAATCTAGCGGGAGTGGATGCGCAGTATTTT.

As for this clonotype: A read error is possible here, since a much larger clone lies one base away. This chain connects TRBV3-1 to TRBJ1-1, with D unclear. Germline CDR1 is LGHDT and CDR2 is YNNKEL (reference sequence). The CDR3 loop spans 13 amino acids. Trimming cost V 2 bases and J 0 bases, with 4 bases left between them. CDR3 in DNA: TGTGCCAGCAGCCAATTAGTGAACACTGAAGCTTTCTTT. Its translation is CASSQLVNTEAFF.

In its sample, this clonotype was seen many times. The J gene is TRBJ2-7, the V gene TRBV28; TRBD2 matches at 11 bases. Germline lookup yields CDR1 MDHEN and CDR2 SYDVKM. This CDR3 comprises 18 residues. Unmatched junction bases numbered 10, after V lost 3 bases and J lost 0 bases. The CDR3 protein is CASSLSRASGRTSYEQYF. CDR3 sequence (DNA): TGTGCCAGCAGTTTGAGTAGGGCTAGCGGGAGGACCTCCTACGAGCAGTACTTC.

This clonotype was picked up many times. The chain is built from TRBV7-2 and TRBJ1-4; the match to TRBD1 covers 7 bases. The V segment lost 6 bases and the J segment 3 bases; nucleotides outside the gene matches: 4. Germline values: CDR1 SGHTA, CDR2 FQGNSA. The CDR3 contains 14 residues. The CDR3 coding sequence is TGTGCCAGCAGAGACAGGGTAGCTAATGAAAAACTGTTTTTT. The encoded protein is CASRDRVANEKLFF.

This clonotype was detected many times. The V and J genes are TRBV6-1 and TRBJ1-2; 8 nucleotides agree with TRBD1. This CDR3 contains 13 residues. The trim removed 7 bases at V and 8 bases at J, leaving 9 bases unmatched. CDR1 and CDR2 from the germline V gene are MNHNS and SASEGT. As DNA, the CDR3 is TGTGCCAGCATGGTCAGGACAGGGCAAGGCTACACCTTC. It translates to CASMVRTGQGYTF.

The sample holds a few counts of this clonotype. This rearrangement joins TRBV25-1 to TRBJ1-2; D may be TRBD1 (5 bases). Germline values: CDR1 MGHDK, CDR2 SYGVNS. CDR3 size: 16 residues. V gave up 1 base and J gave up 4 bases, with 16 bases separating them. The CDR3 coding sequence is TGTGCCAGCAGTGAATCTGGGGGAGGCAGTTCCTATGGCTACACCTTC. This gives the protein CASSESGGGSSYGYTF.

At least ten counts were recorded for this clonotype. This chain uses TRBV11-3 with TRBJ2-7; D is undetermined. The germline V gene has CDR1 SGHNT and CDR2 YENEEA. Trimming cost V 3 bases and J 3 bases, with 12 bases left between them. The CDR3 is 14 residues long. CDR3 sequence reads: CASSLTLANYEQYF. The CDR3 coding sequence is TGTGCCAGCAGCTTGACGCTGGCGAACTACGAGCAGTACTTC.

The chain has TRBV19 and TRBJ2-7; a weak D match, TRBD2 (7 bases). Between the trimmed V and J ends, which lost 1 base and 4 bases, there was a span of 20 bases. The V gene's germline CDR1 is LNHDA and CDR2 SQIVND (reference sequence). The CDR3 has 17 residues. In DNA, the CDR3 is TGTGCCAGTAGTATAGGGGTCGAGGGGGACTACCGATACGAGCAGTACTTC. Translation gives CASSIGVEGDYRYEQYF.

This clonotype was counted many times. This chain connects TRBV29-1 to TRBJ2-7; TRBD2 agrees at 9 bases. Germline CDR1 is SQVTM and CDR2 is ANQGSEA. The ends lost 7 bases at V and 1 base at J; junction bases unmatched: 2. The CDR3 extends over 12 amino acids. CDR3 nucleotide sequence: TGCAGCGGCGGGAGGGGGTCCTACGAGCAGTACTTC. Translation: CSGGRGSYEQYF.

This clonotype has at least ten counts. This rearrangement joins TRBV6-2 or TRBV6-3 to TRBJ1-1; 8 nucleotides line up with TRBD1. V gave up 6 bases and J gave up 11 bases; unmatched junction bases: 11. Germline lookup yields CDR1 MNHEY and CDR2 SVGEGT. The CDR3 consists of 13 residues. CDR3 bases: TGTGCCAGCAGCCGGACGGGGACAGGAGGCGCTTTCTTT. Amino acids: CASSRTGTGGAFF.

This clonotype was seen many times. The chain employs TRBV7-2 and TRBJ2-5; 11 bases line up with TRBD2. The CDR3 length is 16 residues. V gave up 5 bases and J gave up 0 bases; unmatched junction bases: 5. Germline V CDR1 and CDR2: SGHTA, FQGNSA. The CDR3 sequence is CASSIWTSGYQETQYF. As DNA, the CDR3 is TGTGCCAGCAGCATTTGGACTAGCGGGTACCAAGAGACCCAGTACTTC.

This clonotype was observed at least ten times. This CDR3 reads CASSLGSGTGLSDTQYF. CDR3 bases: TGTGCCAGCAGCTTAGGATCAGGGACAGGGTTATCTGATACGCAGTATTTT. The chain is built from TRBV7-9 and TRBJ2-3, with 9 bases that match TRBD1. Germline lookup yields CDR1 SEHNR and CDR2 FQNEAQ (reference sequence). This CDR3 spans 17 amino acids. With V trimmed by 1 base and J by 6 bases, 11 bases remained unmatched.

Ten or more counts support this clonotype. The V gene is TRBV28, the J gene TRBJ1-1, with D uncertain. The V end was cut by 5 bases, the J end by 0 bases, with 10 bases between. CDR1 is MDHEN and CDR2 is SYDVKM in the germline V gene. This CDR3 has 14 amino acids. The CDR3 protein is CASSPPGVNTEAFF. The CDR3 DNA follows: TGTGCCAGCAGTCCCCCTGGGGTGAACACTGAAGCTTTCTTT.

This clonotype was counted many times. The rearrangement joins TRBV7-2 to TRBJ1-6, with D hard to call. Trimming took 5 bases from V and 13 from J, leaving 15 bases between them. The length of the CDR3 is 13 residues. CDR1 and CDR2 from the germline V gene are SGHTA and FQGNSA. In DNA, the CDR3 is TGTGCCAGCAGCCCCCGCCCTCGAGGTCCCCTCCACTTT. It is translated as CASSPRPRGPLHF.

This clonotype was observed many times. V gene TRBV27 combines with J gene TRBJ2-1; 11 positions agree with TRBD2. The V gene's germline CDR1 is MNHEY and CDR2 SMNVEV (reference sequence). Germline trimming cut 5 bases from V and 4 bases from J; bases unmatched to any gene: 7. This CDR3 region has 16 residues. CDR3 residues: CASSPRGLAVYNEQFF. The CDR3, as DNA: TGTGCCAGCAGTCCTCGGGGACTAGCGGTTTACAATGAGCAGTTCTTC.

The rearrangement joins TRBV12-3 or TRBV12-4 to TRBJ2-7, with 10 bases matching TRBD2. Unmatched junction bases numbered 4, after V lost 5 bases and J lost 3 bases. The CDR3 runs 14 residues. The CDR3 coding sequence is TGTGCCAGCAGTAAAGGGACTAGCGTCTACGAGCAGTACTTC. It specifies CASSKGTSVYEQYF.

A note on this clonotype: This may arise from a read error, as a much more abundant clone is one base away. The genes are TRBV11-2 and TRBJ1-3; D may be TRBD1 (6 bases). CDR3 length: 14 amino acids. The V gene lost 8 bases and the J gene lost 3 bases, with 14 bases spanning the gap. CDR1 is SGHAT and CDR2 is FQNNGV in the germline V gene. The CDR3 reads CASGGASFGNTIYF. The CDR3 DNA is TGTGCCAGCGGGGGCGCCTCCTTTGGAAACACCATATATTTT.

This clonotype was observed many times. The chain uses TRBV27 and TRBJ1-1; no firm D call. Germline V CDR1 and CDR2: MNHEY, SMNVEV (reference sequence). Trimming took off 5 bases at V and 3 bases at J, with 19 bases between the two ends. This CDR3 has 16 amino acids. The CDR3 loop reads CASSPSYQVYDTEAFF. The CDR3 DNA sequence: TGTGCCAGCAGTCCTTCTTATCAGGTGTATGACACTGAAGCTTTCTTT.

This clonotype has ten or more counts. The CDR3, as DNA: TGTGCCAGCTGCTGGGGGCTTAGCTCCTACAATGAGCAGTTCTTC. It is translated as CASCWGLSSYNEQFF. The rearrangement uses TRBV12-3 or TRBV12-4 and TRBJ2-1, with D tentatively TRBD1 (6 bases). The length of the CDR3 is 15 residues. Trimming stripped 8 bases from V and 0 bases from J, with 14 bases between.

This clonotype was seen at least ten times. The J gene is TRBJ2-5, the V gene TRBV12-5, with TRBD1 matching 8 bases. This CDR3 spans 12 amino acids. Germline V gene sequence: CDR1 LGHNT, CDR2 FRNRAP. V was clipped by 6 bases and J by 5 bases; unmatched bases: 2. The CDR3 DNA follows: TGTGCTAGTGGGACAGGGGTGGAGACCCAGTACTTC. It translates to CASGTGVETQYF.

This clonotype has only a few counts. For the CDR3, the DNA is TGTGCCAGCAGCTTATATGGTCAGGGGGGAGAGACCCAGTACTTC. Its protein product is CASSLYGQGGETQYF. This chain uses TRBV7-2 with TRBJ2-5, with D possibly TRBD1 on 7 matching bases. The germline V gene encodes CDR1 SGHTA and CDR2 FQGNSA. The length of the CDR3 is 15 residues. The germline V and J ends were trimmed by 2 bases and 4 bases, with 14 bases remaining between them.